This entry concerns a single TCR beta chain. Sequenced by immunoSEQ multiplex PCR; TCRdb stores in-frame clones only, minus some. The table lists roughly 88,000 clones, more than 85% of them singletons. The ends were cut back, 10 bases at V and 3 bases at J, with 20 bases in the middle. The CDR3 loop spans 15 amino acids. Germline values: CDR1 MNHNY, CDR2 SVGAGI (reference sequence). This entry comes from a study of T cell changes during pregnancy in multiple sclerosis. The receptor's source is a female donor with multiple sclerosis, enrolled in a pregnancy study. The chain couples TRBV6-6 to TRBJ2-3, with D perhaps matching TRBD1 (6 bases). This material consisted of peripheral blood, taken in the first trimester of pregnancy. The CDR3 DNA sequence: TGTGCCACTACCGGAGTGGGGGCCGTGACAGATACGCAGTATTTT. It encodes CATTGVGAVTDTQYF.